This TCR beta chain was found in a study of cytomegalovirus exposure and HLA in healthy donors. Study-wide results and limits: Whilst most TCR sequences proved rare, a subset of public TCRs occurred across many donors.

Primers included in the PCR were 60 Vbeta and 13 Jbeta primers. TCRdb's copy holds only in-frame clones and misses some; the assay was immunoSEQ multiplex PCR. The data contain hundreds of thousands of clones, around 90% of them singletons. Sampled while nominally healthy, donors likely had unrecorded immune exposures. Details on this clone: The antigen remains undetermined.

Germline loops: CDR1 KGHSH, CDR2 LQKENI. The CDR3 is 14 amino acids. V lost 3 bases and J lost 8, with 16 bases in between. The TCR was taken from a woman younger than 35 in good health and CMV-seronegative. The specimen sequenced was PBMCs. The V call is TRBV18, the J call TRBJ1-2; tentatively, D is TRBD1 (5 bases). CDR3 loop: CASSPPGTAGGYTF. As DNA, the CDR3 is TGTGCCAGCTCACCTCCCGGGACTGCGGGGGGCTACACCTTC.